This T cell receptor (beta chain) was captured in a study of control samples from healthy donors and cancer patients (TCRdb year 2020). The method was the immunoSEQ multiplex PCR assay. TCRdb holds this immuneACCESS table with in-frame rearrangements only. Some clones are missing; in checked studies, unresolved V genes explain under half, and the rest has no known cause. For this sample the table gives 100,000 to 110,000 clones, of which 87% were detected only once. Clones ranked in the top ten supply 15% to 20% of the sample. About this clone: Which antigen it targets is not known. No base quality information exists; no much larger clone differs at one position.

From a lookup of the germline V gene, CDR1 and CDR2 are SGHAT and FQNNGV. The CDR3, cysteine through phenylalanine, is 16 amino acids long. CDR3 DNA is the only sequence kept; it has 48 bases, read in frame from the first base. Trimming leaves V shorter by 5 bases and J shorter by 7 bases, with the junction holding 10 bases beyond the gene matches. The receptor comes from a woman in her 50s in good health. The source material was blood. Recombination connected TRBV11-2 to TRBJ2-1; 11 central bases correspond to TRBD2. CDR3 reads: CASSPPLTSGKNEQFF. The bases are TGTGCCAGCAGCCCCCCCCTGACTAGCGGGAAAAATGAGCAGTTCTTC. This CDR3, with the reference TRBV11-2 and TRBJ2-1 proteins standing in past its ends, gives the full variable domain EAGVAQSPRYKIIEKRQSVAFWCNPISGHATLYWYQQILGQGPKLLIQFQNNGVVDDSQLPKDRFSAERLKGVDSTLKIQPAKLEDSAVYLCASSPPLTSGKNEQFFGPGTRLTVL.